Listed here are 21 T cell receptor beta chains from one sample, sequenced in a study of blood T cell repertoires in COVID-19. TCRdb keeps only in-frame clones here, not all; method: immunoSEQ multiplex PCR. The table shows 450,000 to 600,000 clones, with about nine tenths occurring only once. Sample: PBMCs or T cells enriched from blood (not recorded which). The source is a young woman who had recovered from COVID-19.

This clone appeared a single time. The V gene is TRBV2, the J gene TRBJ1-1, with D unresolved. V lost 8 bases and J 1 base, leaving 11 bases between the germline ends. There are 13 residues in the CDR3. From germline, CDR1 is SNHLY and CDR2 FYNNEI. This chain's CDR3 is CASSRSGNTEAFF. The CDR3 DNA sequence: TGTGCCAGCTCGCGTTCGGGGAACACTGAAGCTTTCTTT. Filled out from reference TRBV2 and TRBJ1-1, the complete variable domain reads EPEVTQTPSHQVTQMGQEVILRCVPISNHLYFYWYRQILGQKVEFLVSFYNNEISEKSEIFDDQFSVERPDGSNFTLKIRSTKLEDSAMYFCASSRSGNTEAFFGQGTRLTVV.

The chain is built from TRBV7-8 and TRBJ2-1; 7 positions match TRBD1. Germline CDR1 and CDR2: SGHVS and FQNEAQ. This CDR3 region has 15 residues. The V gene end was trimmed by 5 bases and the J gene end by 4 bases; junction bases not matched to a gene: 8. This CDR3 reads CASSRRDSTYNEQFF. The CDR3 bases are TGTGCCAGCAGCCGACGGGACAGCACATACAATGAGCAGTTCTTC.

As DNA, the CDR3 is TGTGCCAGCACTGCAGACTCCAGGGGGGGCTACACCTTC. It specifies CASTADSRGGYTF. This chain links TRBV6-5 with TRBJ1-2; TRBD1 matches 7 bases. Germline-derived CDR1 and CDR2 are MNHEY and SVGAGI. The V gene end was trimmed by 7 bases and the J gene end by 8 bases; junction bases not matched to a gene: 10. The CDR3 contains 13 residues.

The chain couples TRBV19 to TRBJ2-1; tentative D call: TRBD2 (6 bases). The V end lost 3 bases, the J end lost 4 bases, and 10 bases lay between the germline ends. The CDR3 has 14 amino acids. The germline V gene encodes CDR1 LNHDA and CDR2 SQIVND (reference sequence). The CDR3 region is CASSMGLAYNEQFF. CDR3 nucleotides: TGTGCCAGTAGTATGGGACTGGCTTACAATGAGCAGTTCTTC.

The V gene is TRBV6-5, the J gene TRBJ1-2; 8 bases fit TRBD1. CDR1 and CDR2 (germline): MNHEY, SVGAGI. J was trimmed by 3 bases and V by 10 bases; bases with no gene match: 7. The CDR3 sequence is 13 residues long. The CDR3 DNA reads as TGTGCCACCGTGGACAGGGAGCACTATGGCTACACCTTC. As protein: CATVDREHYGYTF.

The chain carries TRBV2 and TRBJ1-1, with D hard to call. Trimming stripped 4 bases from V and 6 bases from J, with 12 bases between. This CDR3 region has 13 residues. Germline CDR1 SNHLY, CDR2 FYNNEI. Here the CDR3 reads CASSGTGSSEAFF. The CDR3 DNA is TGTGCCAGCAGTGGGACGGGGTCTTCTGAAGCTTTCTTT. The full variable domain, in which reference TRBV2 and TRBJ1-1 provide the parts outside the CDR3, is EPEVTQTPSHQVTQMGQEVILRCVPISNHLYFYWYRQILGQKVEFLVSFYNNEISEKSEIFDDQFSVERPDGSNFTLKIRSTKLEDSAMYFCASSGTGSSEAFFGQGTRLTVV.

The chain has TRBV30 and TRBJ1-2; D is possibly TRBD1 (6 bases). This CDR3 has 16 amino acids. V was shortened by 0 bases and J by 8 bases, with 22 bases between the two germline ends. Germline V gene data show CDR1 as GTSNPN and CDR2 as SVGIG (reference sequence). The CDR3 here is CAWSVRVYRESGGYTF. The CDR3 DNA reads as TGTGCCTGGAGTGTAAGGGTTTACAGGGAGTCAGGCGGCTACACCTTC.

This clone appeared a few times. The chain carries TRBV14 and TRBJ2-7; D is unresolved. Germline lookup yields CDR1 SGHDN and CDR2 FVKESK. The CDR3 spans 13 residues. The ends were cut back, 3 bases at V and 3 bases at J, with 9 bases in the middle. The DNA for the CDR3 is TGTGCCAGCAGCCAGATTCGACACTACGAGCAGTACTTC. Protein product: CASSQIRHYEQYF. The whole variable domain, filled in from reference TRBV14 and TRBJ2-7, reads EAGVTQFPSHSVIEKGQTVTLRCDPISGHDNLYWYRRVMGKEIKFLLHFVKESKQDESGMPNNRFLAERTGGTYSTLKVQPAELEDSGVYFCASSQIRHYEQYFGPGTRLTVT.

The chain links TRBV5-8 to TRBJ2-2; 12 nucleotides agree with TRBD1. V lost 3 bases, J lost 2 bases, and 2 bases stayed unmatched. CDR3 size: 16 residues. The germline V gene has CDR1 SGHTS and CDR2 YDEGEE. CDR3 DNA: TGTGCCAGCAGCTGGGGACAGGGGGCCAACACCGGGGAGCTGTTTTTT. It encodes CASSWGQGANTGELFF.

The chain has TRBV6-4 and TRBJ2-7; TRBD1 matches 9 bases. The CDR3 covers 15 residues. V dropped 5 bases and J dropped 9; count of bases not matched to a gene: 14. Per the germline V gene, CDR1 is MRHNA and CDR2 is SNTAGT. Here the CDR3 DNA reads TGTGCCAGCAGTTGGGGGACAGGGCCGGAATTTCCGCAGTACTTC. Protein product: CASSWGTGPEFPQYF.

The gene calls are TRBV7-2 and TRBJ1-3; no firm D call. The CDR3 runs to 16 residues. Trimming shortened V by 3 bases and J by 4 bases, and 16 bases separated the two germline ends. CDR1 is SGHTA and CDR2 is FQGNSA in the germline V gene. CDR3 sequence reads: CASSFSLRGPGNTIYF. The CDR3 DNA reads TGTGCCAGCAGCTTCTCACTCAGAGGCCCCGGAAACACCATATATTTT.

The chain links TRBV19 to TRBJ1-5, with 7 bases identical to TRBD1. The CDR3 runs 15 residues. Trimming cost V 4 bases and J 8 bases; bases outside gene matches: 11. Germline lookup yields CDR1 LNHDA and CDR2 SQIVND (reference sequence). The CDR3 DNA follows: TGTGCCAGTAGTACCTTGACAGGGCAAGGGGAGCCCCAGCATTTT. It codes for CASSTLTGQGEPQHF.

In the case of this clone: This specimen includes other DNA sequences encoding the same CDR3. The J gene is TRBJ2-7, the V gene TRBV2; possibly TRBD1 for D (5 bases). CDR3 length: 12 residues. Germline CDR1 reads SNHLY; CDR2 reads FYNNEI. V shed 2 bases and J shed 5 bases, with 7 bases lying between them. CDR3 loop: CASSEQGDEQYF. CDR3 coding DNA: TGTGCCAGCAGTGAACAAGGGGACGAGCAGTACTTC.

The rearrangement links TRBV10-3 to TRBJ2-5; 16 nucleotides align to TRBD2. CDR1 is ENHRY and CDR2 is SYGVKD in the germline V gene. The CDR3 consists of 18 residues. J lost 5 bases, V lost 6 bases, and 12 bases had no gene match. The CDR3 sequence is CAISGSGTSGGAGETQYF. Here the CDR3 DNA reads TGTGCCATCAGCGGCTCCGGGACTAGCGGGGGGGCTGGGGAGACCCAGTACTTC.

CDR3 nucleotide sequence: TGTGCCTGGTCGTCGGTACAGAATCAGCCCCAGCATTTT. It translates to CAWSSVQNQPQHF. The gene calls are TRBV30 and TRBJ1-5; the D is unclear. This CDR3 region has 13 residues. The V and J ends lost 5 bases and 4 bases respectively, with 12 bases between them. The germline V gene has CDR1 GTSNPN and CDR2 SVGIG (reference sequence).

The chain has TRBV29-1 and TRBJ1-1, with 7 bases fitting TRBD1. CDR3 size: 14 residues. Germline CDR1 is SQVTM and CDR2 is ANQGSEA. Unmatched junction bases numbered 9, after V lost 5 bases and J lost 3 bases. The CDR3, as DNA: TGCAGCGTTCCAAGACAGGGTGGCGACACTGAAGCTTTCTTT. This gives the protein CSVPRQGGDTEAFF.

The rearrangement uses TRBV9 and TRBJ2-1, with D possibly matching TRBD2 (7 bases). Between the trimmed V and J ends, which lost 3 bases and 9 bases, there was a span of 16 bases. This CDR3 is 14 amino acids long. Germline V gene data show CDR1 as SGDLS and CDR2 as YYNGEE. CDR3 protein: CASSAGGVSGEQFF. CDR3 bases: TGTGCCAGCAGCGCGGGGGGCGTCTCTGGTGAGCAGTTCTTC.

In this sample, this clone turned up once. The J gene is TRBJ1-2, the V gene TRBV18; D is possibly TRBD1 (5 bases). The CDR3 covers 14 residues. Trimming stripped 2 bases from V and 2 bases from J, with 9 bases between. The germline gives CDR1 KGHSH, CDR2 LQKENI. The DNA of the CDR3 is TGTGCCAGCTCACCAGGGGCCCTCAACTATGGCTACACCTTC. Translated: CASSPGALNYGYTF.

The J gene is TRBJ2-2, the V gene TRBV6-5; the D gene is possibly TRBD2 (5 bases). The CDR3 totals 14 residues. Germline CDR1 MNHEY, CDR2 SVGAGI. The germline V and J ends were trimmed by 2 bases and 2 bases, with 6 bases remaining between them. CDR3 nucleotide sequence: TGTGCCAGCAGTTACCGACTAAACACCGGGGAGCTGTTTTTT. Residues: CASSYRLNTGELFF.

The V gene is TRBV4-1, the J gene TRBJ2-5; 8 bases line up with TRBD1. The CDR3 has 15 amino acids. V trimming: 4 bases; J trimming: 6 bases; junction bases outside the gene matches: 10. CDR1 MGHRA and CDR2 YSYEKL come from the germline V gene. CDR3 amino acids: CASSPSLTGEKTQYF. DNA of the CDR3: TGCGCCAGCAGCCCTTCCCTGACAGGGGAGAAGACCCAGTACTTC.

The V call is TRBV3-1 (or the pseudogene TRBV3-2), the J call TRBJ2-5; D is undetermined. The length of the CDR3 is 14 residues. CDR1 LGHDT and CDR2 YNNKEL come from the germline V gene (reference sequence). Trimming shortened V by 3 bases and J by 2 bases, and 10 bases separated the two germline ends. This CDR3 is CASSHEPLQETQYF. CDR3 DNA sequence: TGTGCCAGCAGCCACGAGCCCCTTCAAGAGACCCAGTACTTC.